Following are 32 T cell receptor beta chains from one sample sequenced in a study of B cell selection in AIRE deficiency. CD4+CD127+ cells were sorted as the conventional CD4 T cells. Sequencing used immunoSEQ multiplex PCR; TCRdb keeps in-frame clones, though not all of them. The sample records 20,000 to 25,000 clones, around 97% being singletons. What was sequenced was conventional CD4+ T cells sorted from PBMCs. These receptors were collected from a human donor with AIRE deficiency.

This chain uses TRBV27 with TRBJ2-7; 7 bases are a match to TRBD1. J gave up 4 bases and V 5 bases, and 8 bases lay outside the gene matches. The CDR3 runs to 14 residues. Looked up from germline, CDR1 is MNHEY and CDR2 is SMNVEV (reference sequence). CDR3 coding DNA: TGTGCCAGCAGTATAATGACAGGGCCATACGAGCAGTACTTC. This gives the protein CASSIMTGPYEQYF.

V and J are TRBV9 and TRBJ2-6; the D is unclear. CDR1 SGDLS and CDR2 YYNGEE come from the germline V gene. The CDR3 sequence is 15 residues long. Trimming removed 0 bases at V and 1 base at J, with 5 bases between. CDR3 sequence: CASSVGRSGANVLTF. Written as DNA, the CDR3 is TGTGCCAGCAGCGTAGGCCGGTCTGGGGCCAACGTCCTGACTTTC.

This clone turned up a few times. The chain is built from TRBV9 and TRBJ1-4; TRBD1 is a possible D gene (5 bases). CDR1 is SGDLS, CDR2 YYNGEE, per germline. Trimming shortened V by 10 bases and J by 5 bases, and 21 bases separated the two germline ends. The CDR3 extends over 15 amino acids. CDR3 sequence (DNA): TGTGCCTCTCTAGGGAGGGGACTAGACAATGAAAAACTGTTTTTT. Translating gives CASLGRGLDNEKLFF.

The chain links TRBV28 to TRBJ2-7; D tentatively reads TRBD1 or TRBD2 (6 bases each). Trimming shortened V by 7 bases and J by 2 bases, and 15 bases separated the two germline ends. CDR3 size: 14 residues. Germline CDR1 MDHEN, CDR2 SYDVKM. The CDR3 region is CASIKPGATYEQYF. As DNA, the CDR3 is TGTGCCAGCATCAAACCGGGGGCCACCTACGAGCAGTACTTC.

The chain couples TRBV5-1 to TRBJ2-1, with 11 positions matching TRBD2. Germline lookup yields CDR1 SGHRS and CDR2 YFSETQ. The V and J ends lost 0 bases and 4 bases, in that order; junction bases with no gene match: 3. This CDR3 is built from 16 residues. The CDR3 is CASSLGGTSGYNEQFF. Here the CDR3 DNA reads TGCGCCAGCAGCTTGGGCGGGACTAGCGGTTACAATGAGCAGTTCTTC.

The chain couples TRBV28 to TRBJ1-2; 9 nucleotides align to TRBD1. Germline values: CDR1 MDHEN, CDR2 SYDVKM. V shed 6 bases, J shed 1 base, and the junction held 6 bases outside the gene matches. This CDR3 spans 15 amino acids. CDR3: CASRGGTGSNYGYTF. CDR3 nucleotides: TGTGCCAGCAGGGGGGGGACAGGGAGTAACTATGGCTACACCTTC.

The genes are TRBV5-8 and TRBJ2-7, with D possibly TRBD1 on 6 matching bases. V gave up 5 bases and J gave up 3 bases, with 12 bases separating them. Germline V gene data show CDR1 as SGHTS and CDR2 as YDEGEE. The CDR3 runs to 13 residues. The CDR3 DNA reads as TGTGCCAGCAGAATGACAGGTAGCTACGAGCAGTACTTC. Translating it yields CASRMTGSYEQYF.

This chain links TRBV15 with TRBJ1-1; TRBD1 matches at 7 bases. V shed 5 bases, J shed 0 bases, and the junction held 3 bases outside the gene matches. The CDR3 is made up of 14 amino acids. Germline CDR1 and CDR2: LNHNV and YYDKDF (reference sequence). In nucleotides, the CDR3 is TGTGCCACCAGCCCCGACAGGGTGAACACTGAAGCTTTCTTT. Its protein is CATSPDRVNTEAFF.

The chain links TRBV6-6 to TRBJ1-5; 7 bases map to TRBD1. The CDR3 consists of 14 residues. V lost 6 bases, J lost 4 bases, and 6 bases stayed unmatched. Germline lookup yields CDR1 MNHNY and CDR2 SVGAGI (reference sequence). The CDR3 region is CASRSTGRNQPQHF. The CDR3 coding sequence is TGTGCCAGCAGATCGACAGGGAGAAATCAGCCCCAGCATTTT.

The V gene is TRBV30, the J gene TRBJ2-5; the match to TRBD2 covers 8 bases. V trimming: 0 bases; J trimming: 4 bases; junction bases outside the gene matches: 10. The germline gives CDR1 GTSNPN, CDR2 SVGIG (reference sequence). The CDR3 extends over 16 amino acids. CDR3 protein: CAWSVGVRLAGETQYF. DNA of the CDR3: TGTGCCTGGAGTGTAGGAGTGCGGCTAGCGGGAGAGACCCAGTACTTC.

The chain recombines TRBV19 with TRBJ2-6, with D possibly being TRBD2 (5 bases). The V gene lost 7 bases and the J gene lost 3 bases, with 19 bases spanning the gap. Per germline, CDR1 LNHDA and CDR2 SQIVND (reference sequence). The CDR3 extends over 17 amino acids. DNA of the CDR3: TGTGCCAGTAACGGAGGTCCCTCTATTGGTGGGGCCAACGTCCTGACTTTC. Its protein product is CASNGGPSIGGANVLTF.

This chain connects TRBV19 to TRBJ2-1, with D perhaps TRBD1 (6 bases). V was trimmed by 8 bases and J by 10 bases, leaving 12 bases between them. The CDR3 extends over 11 amino acids. Per the germline V gene, CDR1 is LNHDA and CDR2 is SQIVND (reference sequence). In nucleotides, the CDR3 is TGTGCCAGTGCCCTAAGGGGGGAGCAGTTCTTC. Its protein is CASALRGEQFF.

The genes are TRBV7-2 and TRBJ2-3; 11 bases match TRBD2. This CDR3 has 14 residues. Germline-derived CDR1 and CDR2 are SGHTA and FQGNSA. Germline trimming cut 5 bases from V and 7 bases from J; bases unmatched to any gene: 5. CDR3 protein: CASSQGLAANTQYF. CDR3 coding DNA: TGTGCCAGCAGCCAGGGACTAGCGGCGAATACGCAGTATTTT.

This clone was recorded only once. The chain combines TRBV6-5 with TRBJ2-5; 11 bases fit TRBD2. CDR1 is MNHEY and CDR2 is SVGAGI in the germline V gene. V was clipped by 6 bases and J by 4 bases; unmatched bases: 4. This CDR3 has 14 residues. CDR3 protein: CASRQLAGVETQYF. The CDR3 coding sequence is TGTGCCAGCAGACAACTAGCGGGGGTAGAGACCCAGTACTTC.

This sequence joins TRBV30 and TRBJ1-3; TRBD1 matches 7 bases. CDR3 length equals 14 residues. Germline V gene sequence: CDR1 GTSNPN, CDR2 SVGIG (reference sequence). V lost 5 bases, J lost 2 bases, and 6 bases stayed unmatched. CDR3 residues: CAWATGVPGNTIYF. CDR3 in DNA: TGTGCCTGGGCCACAGGGGTCCCTGGAAACACCATATATTTT.

This clone is a singleton in its sample. The chain couples TRBV11-3 to TRBJ2-1; a possible D gene is TRBD1 (5 bases). The germline V and J ends were trimmed by 1 base and 4 bases, with 14 bases remaining between them. The CDR3 extends over 16 amino acids. Germline assignment: CDR1 SGHNT and CDR2 YENEEA. CDR3 sequence (DNA): TGTGCCAGCAGCTTAGTAGGGCAGGGCGGTTACAATGAGCAGTTCTTC. Encoded protein: CASSLVGQGGYNEQFF.

The chain combines TRBV9 with TRBJ2-1; no clear D gene. This CDR3 contains 12 residues. Germline loops: CDR1 SGDLS, CDR2 YYNGEE. V was pared by 4 bases and J by 10 bases, with 12 bases between. CDR3 sequence reads: CASSLRNGEQFF. CDR3 coding DNA: TGTGCCAGCAGCCTACGAAATGGCGAGCAGTTCTTC.

This clone is a singleton in its sample. This sequence joins TRBV7-2 and TRBJ2-3, with 7 bases fitting TRBD2. The CDR3 loop spans 13 amino acids. Germline-derived CDR1 and CDR2 are SGHTA and FQGNSA. V lost 4 bases and J lost 14; bases outside the gene matches: 12. Here the CDR3 DNA reads TGTGCCAGCAGCTCCAGCACCGGGACTAACGCGTATTTT. It is translated as CASSSSTGTNAYF.

J is TRBJ2-7 and V is TRBV5-1; 10 positions match TRBD2. Per germline, CDR1 SGHRS and CDR2 YFSETQ. The CDR3 has 17 residues. Losses at the gene ends were 4 bases for V and 0 bases for J; bases not matched to a gene: 10. The CDR3: CASSPTGLADSSYEQYF. DNA for the CDR3: TGCGCCAGCAGCCCTACCGGACTAGCGGACTCCTCCTACGAGCAGTACTTC.

The CDR3 DNA reads as TGTGCCACCAGCGGACAGGGGGATTCACCCCTCCACTTT. It is translated as CATSGQGDSPLHF. The V call is TRBV15, the J call TRBJ1-6, with 10 bases aligning to TRBD1. The V segment lost 5 bases and the J segment 8 bases; nucleotides outside the gene matches: 0. Germline CDR1 is LNHNV and CDR2 is YYDKDF (reference sequence). The CDR3 is 13 amino acids. Looking up the rest from reference TRBV15 and TRBJ1-6 gives the full variable domain: DAMVIQNPRYQVTQFGKPVTLSCSQTLNHNVMYWYQQKSSQAPKLLFHYYDKDFNNEADTPDNFQSRRPNTSFCFLDIRSPGLGDTAMYLCATSGQGDSPLHFGNGTRLTVT.

This chain uses TRBV4-3 with TRBJ2-3; 9 bases map to TRBD1. Unmatched junction bases numbered 7, after V lost 2 bases and J lost 7 bases. The V gene's germline CDR1 is LGHNA and CDR2 YSLEER. The length of the CDR3 is 15 residues. In nucleotides, the CDR3 is TGCGCCAGCAGCCAACTTACAGGGGGCGTGAATACGCAGTATTTT. Residues: CASSQLTGGVNTQYF.

The J gene is TRBJ2-7, the V gene TRBV18, with D perhaps being TRBD1 or TRBD2 (5 bases each). This CDR3 region has 14 residues. V was cut by 2 bases and J by 2 bases, with 10 bases left in between. Germline V gene lookup returns CDR1 KGHSH and CDR2 LQKENI. In nucleotides, the CDR3 is TGTGCCAGCTCACCAGCAGGGAGAACCTACGAGCAGTACTTC. Protein sequence: CASSPAGRTYEQYF.

The chain uses TRBV7-2 and TRBJ1-5; TRBD1 might be the D (5 bases). V was trimmed by 1 base and J by 3 bases, leaving 10 bases between them. Germline V gene lookup returns CDR1 SGHTA and CDR2 FQGNSA. This CDR3 has 15 amino acids. CDR3 residues: CASSLETGPNQPQHF. The CDR3 region has the DNA TGTGCCAGCAGCTTAGAAACAGGCCCCAATCAGCCCCAGCATTTT.

The chain has TRBV5-1 and TRBJ2-7, with D possibly TRBD1 on 6 matching bases. This CDR3 has 13 residues. Deletions cut 2 bases from V and 5 bases from J, with 11 bases between. Germline CDR1 and CDR2: SGHRS and YFSETQ. As DNA, the CDR3 is TGCGCCAGCAGCTTAAACAGGGCTGACGAGCAGTACTTC. This gives the protein CASSLNRADEQYF.

The chain has TRBV28 and TRBJ1-6; 8 bases are shared with TRBD1. Germline V gene sequence: CDR1 MDHEN, CDR2 SYDVKM. This CDR3 comprises 16 residues. The V segment lost 6 bases and the J segment 7 bases; nucleotides outside the gene matches: 11. In nucleotides, the CDR3 is TGTGCCAGCAGCGAATCTCAGGGGGCCCTAAATTCACCCCTCCACTTT. This translates into CASSESQGALNSPLHF.

This CDR3 reads CASSLARDNSPLHF. As DNA, the CDR3 is TGTGCCAGCAGCTTAGCTCGGGATAATTCACCCCTCCACTTT. The rearrangement uses TRBV7-2 and TRBJ1-6; no firm D call. CDR1 and CDR2 from the germline V gene are SGHTA and FQGNSA. Deletions cut 0 bases from V and 5 bases from J, with 5 bases between. The length of the CDR3 is 14 residues.

The chain carries TRBV5-1 and TRBJ2-1; D gene unclear. Germline CDR1 is SGHRS and CDR2 is YFSETQ. The CDR3 covers 13 residues. The V end lost 5 bases, the J end lost 4 bases, and 10 bases lay between the germline ends. The CDR3 DNA reads TGCGCCAGCAGAACTTTACCTTACAATGAGCAGTTCTTC. It translates to CASRTLPYNEQFF.

The chain employs TRBV6-5 and TRBJ1-1, with TRBD1 matching 9 bases. The germline CDR1 and CDR2 sequences are MNHEY and SVGAGI. Trimming at V came to 4 bases and at J to 4 bases, leaving 7 bases not matched to a gene. The CDR3 consists of 15 residues. DNA for the CDR3: TGTGCCAGCAGTTTTACCGGGACAGGGACCACTGAAGCTTTCTTT. Protein sequence: CASSFTGTGTTEAFF.

This sequence joins TRBV7-8 and TRBJ2-7, with D hard to call. CDR1 is SGHVS and CDR2 is FQNEAQ in the germline V gene. Deletions cut 0 bases from V and 0 bases from J, with 18 bases between. The CDR3 spans 18 residues. CDR3 nucleotides: TGTGCCAGCAGCTTAGCGCTCGTAGGCGGATCAAACTCCTACGAGCAGTACTTC. Translating it yields CASSLALVGGSNSYEQYF.

The chain couples TRBV18 to TRBJ2-3; a weak D match, TRBD1 (6 bases). V was trimmed by 3 bases and J by 5 bases, leaving 9 bases between them. The CDR3 has 13 residues. Germline CDR1 is KGHSH and CDR2 is LQKENI. CDR3 nucleotide sequence: TGTGCCAGCTCACCGGGGGCAAAAGATACGCAGTATTTT. Its translation is CASSPGAKDTQYF.

The rearrangement joins TRBV19 to TRBJ2-7; 10 bases agree with TRBD2. Looked up from germline, CDR1 is LNHDA and CDR2 is SQIVND (reference sequence). The CDR3 contains 15 residues. J lost 5 bases, V lost 5 bases, and 9 bases had no gene match. This chain's CDR3 is CASSRRGTSVDEQYF. The CDR3 DNA is TGTGCCAGTAGTCGCAGGGGGACTAGCGTTGACGAGCAGTACTTC. Full variable domain (missing parts from reference TRBV19 and TRBJ2-7): DGGITQSPKYLFRKEGQNVTLSCEQNLNHDAMYWYRQDPGQGLRLIYYSQIVNDFQKGDIAEGYSVSREKKESFPLTVTSAQKNPTAFYLCASSRRGTSVDEQYFGPGTRLTVT.

A remark on this clone: The sample has other DNA sequences that encode this CDR3 too. The chain has TRBV7-8 and TRBJ2-7, with 7 bases that match TRBD2. V lost 6 bases and J lost 4; bases outside the gene matches: 12. Germline CDR1 is SGHVS and CDR2 is FQNEAQ. This CDR3 is built from 15 residues. The CDR3 loop reads CASSNHQRGDYEQYF. Here the CDR3 DNA reads TGTGCCAGCAGTAACCATCAGCGGGGAGATTACGAGCAGTACTTC.